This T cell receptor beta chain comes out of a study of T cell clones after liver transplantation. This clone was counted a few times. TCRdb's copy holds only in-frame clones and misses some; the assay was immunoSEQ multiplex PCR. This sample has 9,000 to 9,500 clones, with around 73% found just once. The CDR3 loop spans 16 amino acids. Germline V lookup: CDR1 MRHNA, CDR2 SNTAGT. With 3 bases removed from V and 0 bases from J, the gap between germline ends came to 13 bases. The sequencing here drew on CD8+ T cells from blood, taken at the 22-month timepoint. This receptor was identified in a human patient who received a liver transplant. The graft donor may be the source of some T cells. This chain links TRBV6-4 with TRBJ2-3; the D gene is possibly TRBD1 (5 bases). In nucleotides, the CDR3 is TGTGCCAGCAGTGATCTCAGGACAACTAGCACAGATACGCAGTATTTT. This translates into CASSDLRTTSTDTQYF.